This paragraph covers one T cell receptor beta chain sequence. The antigen is undetermined. Germline V lookup: CDR1 ENHRY, CDR2 SYGVKD. The CDR3 has 13 amino acids. Deletions cut 7 bases from V and 4 bases from J, with 13 bases between. It was with 60 Vbeta and 13 Jbeta primers that the PCR ran. Generated by immunoSEQ multiplex PCR, the TCRdb table keeps only in-frame clones and is missing some. The profile shows about 150,000 clones, around 86% of them singletons. The record originates from a study of cytomegalovirus exposure and HLA in healthy donors. Study-level findings and limits: It was only CMV serostatus that was available as immune exposure information.

The chain links TRBV10-3 to TRBJ1-2; possibly TRBD1 for D (5 bases). This TCR was sampled from a woman between 50 and 59 years old in good health and CMV-seropositive. Sequencing was performed on PBMCs. CDR3 amino acids: CAINPGRGYGYTF. DNA for the CDR3: TGTGCCATCAACCCAGGGCGGGGCTATGGCTACACCTTC.